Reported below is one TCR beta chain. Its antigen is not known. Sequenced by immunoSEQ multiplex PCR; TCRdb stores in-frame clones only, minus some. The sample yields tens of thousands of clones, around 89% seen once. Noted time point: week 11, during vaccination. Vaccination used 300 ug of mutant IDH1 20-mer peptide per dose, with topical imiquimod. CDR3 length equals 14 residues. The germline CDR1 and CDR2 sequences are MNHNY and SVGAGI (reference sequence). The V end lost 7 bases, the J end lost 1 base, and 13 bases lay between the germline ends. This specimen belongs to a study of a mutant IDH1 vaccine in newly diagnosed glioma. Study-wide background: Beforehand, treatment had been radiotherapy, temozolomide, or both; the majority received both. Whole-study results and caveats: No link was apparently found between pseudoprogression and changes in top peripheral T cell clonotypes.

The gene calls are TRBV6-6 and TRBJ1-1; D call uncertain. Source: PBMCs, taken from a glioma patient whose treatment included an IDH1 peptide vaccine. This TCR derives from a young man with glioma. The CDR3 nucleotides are TGTGCCAGCACCTATGACGGAGAGAACACTGAAGCTTTCTTT. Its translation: CASTYDGENTEAFF.